This TCR beta chain was identified in a study of T cells in Graves' hyperthyroidism and ophthalmopathy (dated by TCRdb to about 2019). Background for the entire study: Peripheral blood samples were taken at initial diagnosis, before any treatment was given. For training and testing, the 80 to 100 patients in the discovery cohort were randomly divided in a 7:3 ratio. In several Graves' hyperthyroidism patients, the study also compared T-cell repertoires from thyroid tissue with T-cell repertoires from blood. According to the paper, TCR Vbeta CDR3 sequencing was carried out on some 140 peripheral blood samples, which came from more than 40 ophthalmopathy, 70 to 80 hyperthyroidism and some 17 progressor patients. TCR V-J signatures able to tell the groups apart were searched for in a discovery cohort of 90 to 100 patients, of whom more than 40 had Graves' ophthalmopathy and around 56 had stable Graves' hyperthyroidism. After sampling, hyperthyroidism patients received methimazole starting at 30 mg daily, and ophthalmopathy patients received high-dose intravenous methylprednisolone. An independent validation cohort of around 19 hyperthyroidism patients and 17 patients who later progressed to ophthalmopathy tested prospective prediction of ophthalmopathy. Overall study results and their limits: In cross-validation, a model built on a 13 V-J signature told ophthalmopathy apart from stable hyperthyroidism with under 90% sensitivity and 81% to 82% specificity, and in testing the same model reached 80%/75%. Sample size was not statistically predetermined, and blinding of investigators to group allocation was not performed. Most expanded thyroid clonotypes (frequency above 0.001) were also detected in blood, suggesting blood repertoires may reflect thyroid immune responses. In validation, progression to ophthalmopathy was predicted by the model with about 70% sensitivity and 72.22% specificity, a median of about 6.8 months before onset.

Moderately to severely active disease, a Clinical Activity Score of at least 3, a NOSPECS grade of at least 4, and a duration under 3 months were present in ophthalmopathy patients. Exclusion was applied to patients with uncontrolled infections, other autoimmune diseases, pregnancy or lactation. Diagnoses relied on clinical symptoms, serum thyroxine and TRAb, thyroid ultrasound and orbital computed tomography. Ficoll-Paque density gradient centrifugation was used to isolate PBMCs from around 9.1 ml of fresh peripheral blood. Total RNA was extracted using Trizol reagent, and RNA quality was assessed on an Agilent 2100 Bioanalyzer. V and J are trimmed by 10 bases and 5 bases, and the gene matches miss 11 bases of the junction. Its CDR3 holds 15 amino acids, cysteine through phenylalanine. The kept DNA is CDR3 alone, 45 bases in frame from the first base. CDR1 and CDR2 (MNHNS, SASEGT) derive from the germline V gene.

The TCR beta CDR3 regions were amplified from RNA transcripts. A first-round RT-PCR of the TCR CDR3 used the HTBI primer set with the Qiagen OneStep RT-PCR kit. The libraries were constructed in a second round of multiplex PCR and then size-selected and purified. Paired-end sequencing of the libraries was performed with 100 bp reads on an Illumina HiSeq2000. Per the authors' processing: Raw data were processed with SOAPnuke, discarding reads with adapters, uncalled bases, mean Phred below 15, or no exact constant-primer or identifier match. COPE v1.2.5 was used to merge high-quality paired reads, and clonotypes were defined as unique nucleotide sequences. MiTCR v1.1 was used to align the clonotypes against IMGT TRBV, TRBD and TRBJ reference segments. The analysis was restricted to V-J combinations with a frequency above 0.0001, which together covered 99% to 99.2% of the repertoires. The TCS score was defined as F50 (clonal expansion) divided by E x V (chaos), with BLOSUM62-based TCRdist calculated between CDR3 peptides within each V-J. Welch's t-statistics and random forest reduced fewer than 600 V-J features to fewer than 15, which were used in a naive Bayes classifier (R e1071). In TCRdb, the public reads were trimmed at Q25 with fastp and aligned with MiXCR, with productive beta chains retained. One record per CDR3 amino acid sequence lists the most common genes and DNA. TCRdb, rather than the study authors, made the V and J calls. The sample table shows approximately 600,000 distinct CDR3 sequences, and under 25% are seen once. 34% of the sample lies in the top ten.

This clonotype appeared a few times. The antigen this receptor binds is unknown. Base qualities are not provided; no much larger clone lies one nucleotide away. This clonotype was obtained from a man aged 25-45 years with Graves' ophthalmopathy. In this chain, TRBV6-1 is recombined with TRBJ1-6; 7 junctional bases match TRBD1. The sequenced sample was blood. This receptor has the CDR3 CATSWVGTDNSPLHF. Read as DNA, the sequence is TGTGCCACATCTTGGGTGGGGACAGATAATTCACCCCTCCACTTT.